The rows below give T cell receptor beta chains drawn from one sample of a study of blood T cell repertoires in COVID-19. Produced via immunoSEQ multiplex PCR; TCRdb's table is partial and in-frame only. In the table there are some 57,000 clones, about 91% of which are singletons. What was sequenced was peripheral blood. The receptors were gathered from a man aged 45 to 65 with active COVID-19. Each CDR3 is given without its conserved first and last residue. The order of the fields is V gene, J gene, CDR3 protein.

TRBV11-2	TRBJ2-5	ASSPKGSQETQY
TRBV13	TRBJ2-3	ASQNSGRPTDTQY
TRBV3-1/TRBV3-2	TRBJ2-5	ASSLSGAQQETQY
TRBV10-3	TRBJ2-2	AISAPYEQGVGELF
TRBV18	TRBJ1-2	ASSLEYTATLYYGYT
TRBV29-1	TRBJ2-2	SVVRAGAGTGELF
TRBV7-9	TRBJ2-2	ASSRLAGSNTGELF
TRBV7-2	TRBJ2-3	ASGGPKADTQY
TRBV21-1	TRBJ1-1	ASSTQSPWGPTGAQNTEAF
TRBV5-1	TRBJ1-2	ASSESTGTGYT
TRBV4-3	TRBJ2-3	ASSQDPATGIGQY
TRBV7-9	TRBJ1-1	ASSLRGAMNTEAF
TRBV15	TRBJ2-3	ATSRDPQSTDTQY